The 21 T cell receptor beta chains below were found in one sample sequenced in a study of shared clonotypes between healthy human individuals. Only in-frame clones appear in the TCRdb table, and some are missing; sequencing was by immunoSEQ multiplex PCR. The sample lists 330,000 or so clones, 74% occurring once. The sample consisted of memory CD4+ T cells sorted from blood. Subset denoted: CD45RA-negative fraction. The receptors derive from a young man in good health.

This clone was recorded a few times. V is TRBV5-1 and J is TRBJ2-1; 9 nucleotides line up with TRBD2. With 4 bases clipped from V and 0 bases from J, the junction kept 5 bases outside the gene matches. The CDR3 totals 16 residues. Germline V gene sequence: CDR1 SGHRS, CDR2 YFSETQ. The CDR3 DNA is TGCGCCAGCAGCAATGCGGGGGGGAGCTCCTACAATGAGCAGTTCTTC. It encodes CASSNAGGSSYNEQFF.

The CDR3 DNA sequence: TGCGCCAGCAGCTTGTATGGGGAGAACACTGAAGCTTTCTTT. It specifies CASSLYGENTEAFF. The chain links TRBV5-1 to TRBJ1-1; D unresolved. Trimming left V 1 base short and J 1 base short, with 8 bases between. This CDR3 has 14 amino acids. Germline-derived CDR1 and CDR2 are SGHRS and YFSETQ.

This clone came up once. CDR3 in amino acids: CASSYGTSGNNEQFF. The CDR3 DNA is TGTGCCAGCAGCTACGGGACTAGCGGGAACAATGAGCAGTTCTTC. The chain is built from TRBV7-3 and TRBJ2-1; TRBD2 matches 13 bases. Germline V gives CDR1 SGHTA, CDR2 FQGTGA. This CDR3 is built from 15 residues. Trimming took 4 bases from V and 5 from J; bases not matched to a gene: 2.

With respect to this clone: Other DNA sequences from this sample encode an identical CDR3 as well. V usage is TRBV9 and J usage is TRBJ1-1; 7 bases match TRBD1. CDR1 is SGDLS, CDR2 YYNGEE, per germline. This CDR3 has 14 residues. V shed 2 bases and J 3 bases; nucleotides not matched to a gene: 4. As DNA, the CDR3 is TGTGCCAGCAGCGTCGGACAGGAGGACACTGAAGCTTTCTTT. Translation gives CASSVGQEDTEAFF.

J is TRBJ2-7 and V is TRBV2; 10 bases agree with TRBD1. Germline V CDR1 and CDR2: SNHLY, FYNNEI. V lost 2 bases, J lost 1 base, and 2 bases stayed unmatched. There are 15 residues in the CDR3. The CDR3 DNA reads TGTGCCAGCAGTGAAAGGACAGGGGGATCCTACGAGCAGTACTTC. It encodes CASSERTGGSYEQYF.

The chain joins TRBV11-3 to TRBJ2-1, with no clear D. Trimming shortened V by 5 bases and J by 6 bases, and 17 bases separated the two germline ends. The CDR3 covers 15 residues. Germline V gives CDR1 SGHNT, CDR2 YENEEA. DNA for the CDR3: TGTGCCAGCAGCCCTCACAGTAACTTATTCAATGAGCAGTTCTTC. Residues: CASSPHSNLFNEQFF.

The chain recombines TRBV7-8 with TRBJ1-3, with a weak D call TRBD1 (6 bases). The CDR3 sequence is 15 residues long. The ends were cut back, 1 base at V and 8 bases at J, with 15 bases in the middle. CDR1 is SGHVS, CDR2 FQNEAQ, per germline. CDR3 protein: CASSLDWNRVDTIYF. Here the CDR3 DNA reads TGTGCCAGCAGCTTAGATTGGAACAGGGTGGACACCATATATTTT.

CDR3 sequence (DNA): TGTGCCAGCAGCCCGACACTTCCAAGTGAGCAGTACTTC. This sequence encodes CASSPTLPSEQYF. The rearrangement joins TRBV5-4 to TRBJ2-7, with D uncertain. This CDR3 comprises 13 residues. Germline CDR1 reads SGHNT; CDR2 reads YYREEE (reference sequence). Deletions cut 4 bases from V and 7 bases from J, with 15 bases between.

V is TRBV6-1 and J is TRBJ2-1, with 9 positions matching TRBD2. The ends lost 3 bases at V and 5 bases at J; junction bases unmatched: 11. This CDR3 is built from 17 residues. Germline CDR1 reads MNHNS; CDR2 reads SASEGT. The CDR3: CASSDDLGLAGNNEQFF. Here the CDR3 DNA reads TGTGCCAGCAGTGATGACTTGGGACTAGCTGGTAACAATGAGCAGTTCTTC.

J is TRBJ2-3 and V is TRBV5-6; D tentatively reads TRBD1 or TRBD2 (5 bases each). Per germline, CDR1 SGHDT and CDR2 YYEEEE. Trimming shortened V by 4 bases and J by 1 base, and 16 bases separated the two germline ends. This CDR3 is built from 16 residues. The CDR3 sequence is CASSRTSGTRTDTQYF. In DNA form, the CDR3 reads TGTGCCAGCAGCCGAACCTCGGGGACCCGCACAGATACGCAGTATTTT.

This sequence joins TRBV27 and TRBJ1-4; D is possibly TRBD1 (5 bases). V was trimmed by 7 bases and J by 7 bases, leaving 10 bases between them. The length of the CDR3 is 12 residues. Germline loops: CDR1 MNHEY, CDR2 SMNVEV (reference sequence). The CDR3 nucleotides read TGTGCCAGCAAAGACAGTTTTGAAAAACTGTTTTTT. Encoded protein: CASKDSFEKLFF.

This clone has just a few counts. The chain couples TRBV30 to TRBJ2-5; 9 bases map to TRBD2. CDR1 GTSNPN and CDR2 SVGIG come from the germline V gene (reference sequence). This CDR3 is 16 amino acids long. V lost 7 bases and J lost 0; bases outside the gene matches: 12. This CDR3 is CAFALAGSPYQETQYF. The CDR3, as DNA: TGTGCCTTTGCTCTAGCGGGATCCCCTTACCAAGAGACCCAGTACTTC.

This rearrangement joins TRBV30 to TRBJ1-5, with 10 bases lining up with TRBD1. The CDR3 runs to 15 residues. Germline values: CDR1 GTSNPN, CDR2 SVGIG (reference sequence). J was trimmed by 0 bases and V by 5 bases; bases with no gene match: 4. CDR3 sequence (DNA): TGTGCCTGGGGACAGGGGGTCCGTAGCAATCAGCCCCAGCATTTT. Protein product: CAWGQGVRSNQPQHF.

This clone was seen more than once but under ten times. The junction and the germline gene differ at one end; a read error may be behind it. The chain joins TRBV7-7 to TRBJ2-7; 8 bases align to TRBD2. CDR3 size: 16 residues. Per germline, CDR1 SSHAT and CDR2 FNYEAQ (reference sequence). The CDR3: CASSLGEAGDGYEQYF. The CDR3 coding sequence is TGTGCTAGCAGCTTAGGGGAAGCGGGAGACGGGTACGAGCAGTACTTC. The complete variable domain, with remaining parts taken from reference TRBV7-7 and TRBJ2-7, reads GAGVSQSPRYKVTKRGQDVTLRCDPISSHATLYWYQQALGQGPEFLTYFNYEAQPDKSGLPSDRFSAERPEGSISTLTIQRTEQRDSAMYRCASSLGEAGDGYEQYFGPGTRLTVT.

This chain connects TRBV10-1 to TRBJ2-3; D is undetermined. CDR3 length equals 13 residues. V gave up 4 bases and J gave up 2 bases, with 7 bases separating them. Germline CDR1 WNHNN, CDR2 SYGVQD (reference sequence). DNA for the CDR3: TGCGCCAGCAGTGTAGCCAACACAGATACGCAGTATTTT. This encodes CASSVANTDTQYF.

This chain connects TRBV6-1 to TRBJ1-1; 7 bases map to TRBD1. The germline V gene encodes CDR1 MNHNS and CDR2 SASEGT. The CDR3 totals 14 residues. J lost 4 bases, V lost 4 bases, and 6 bases had no gene match. The CDR3 DNA is TGTGCCAGCAGTGCGACAGGGTGGGTCACTGAAGCTTTCTTT. It codes for CASSATGWVTEAFF.

The V call is TRBV18, the J call TRBJ2-1, with D possibly matching TRBD1 (5 bases). The ends were cut back, 0 bases at V and 3 bases at J, with 6 bases in the middle. Germline V gene lookup returns CDR1 KGHSH and CDR2 LQKENI. This CDR3 spans 14 amino acids. CDR3 in DNA: TGTGCCAGCTCACCACCGACAGTCTACAATGAGCAGTTCTTC. It translates to CASSPPTVYNEQFF.

The chain employs TRBV7-2 and TRBJ1-1; D is unclear. V was clipped by 5 bases and J by 9 bases, with 10 bases between them. Germline lookup yields CDR1 SGHTA and CDR2 FQGNSA. The CDR3 contains 11 residues. In DNA form, the CDR3 reads TGTGCCAGCAGCCCGGGCGCCAAAGCTTTCTTT. The encoded protein is CASSPGAKAFF.

J is TRBJ2-1 and V is TRBV11-2; TRBD2 matches at 9 bases. CDR1 and CDR2 (germline): SGHAT, FQNNGV. Trimming removed 4 bases from V and 10 bases from J; junction bases left unmatched: 11. The length of the CDR3 is 15 residues. CDR3 DNA sequence: TGTGCCAGCAGCTACGGGGGGGTAGCGGGAGAGGAGCAGTTCTTC. Protein product: CASSYGGVAGEEQFF.

This CDR3 is CAWAPGQKETQYF. The CDR3 DNA reads TGTGCCTGGGCGCCCGGACAGAAAGAGACCCAGTACTTC. V usage is TRBV30 and J usage is TRBJ2-5, with D possibly TRBD1 on 6 matching bases. The CDR3 has 13 residues. CDR1 is GTSNPN and CDR2 is SVGIG in the germline V gene (reference sequence). V was trimmed by 5 bases and J by 3 bases, leaving 13 bases between them.

The V gene is TRBV5-1, the J gene TRBJ1-3; D ambiguous. The CDR3 spans 16 residues. Germline loops: CDR1 SGHRS, CDR2 YFSETQ. The germline V and J ends were trimmed by 1 base and 2 bases, with 13 bases remaining between them. CDR3 sequence: CASSLFSRGTGNTIYF. As DNA, the CDR3 is TGCGCCAGCAGCTTGTTCTCTCGTGGAACTGGAAACACCATATATTTT.